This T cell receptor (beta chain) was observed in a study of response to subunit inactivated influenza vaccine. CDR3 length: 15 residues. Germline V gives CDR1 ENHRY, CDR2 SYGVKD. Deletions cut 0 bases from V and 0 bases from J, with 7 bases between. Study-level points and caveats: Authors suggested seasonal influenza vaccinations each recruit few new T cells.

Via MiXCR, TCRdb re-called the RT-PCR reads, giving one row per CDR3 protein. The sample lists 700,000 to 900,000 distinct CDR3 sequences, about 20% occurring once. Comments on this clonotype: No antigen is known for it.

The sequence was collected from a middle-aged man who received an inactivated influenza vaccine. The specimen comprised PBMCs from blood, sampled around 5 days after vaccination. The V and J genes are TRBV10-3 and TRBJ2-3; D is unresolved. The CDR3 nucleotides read TGTGCCATCAGTGAGTCAAGGGTTAGCACAGATACGCAGTATTTT. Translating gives CAISESRVSTDTQYF.